The source of this T cell receptor (beta chain) is a study of shared clonotypes between healthy human individuals. Across the whole study: The people who gave samples were a couple of women and a few men aged 18 to 49.

General study points: Rarefaction showed sorted-subset sequencing was incomplete despite large depth. Around 4.7% was the fraction of naive CD4 clonotypes found shared across four donors. Across subsets, estimated richness was generally greater for naive than for memory populations.

This clone was detected once. The antigen is unknown. TCRdb's table, derived via immunoSEQ multiplex PCR, lists solely in-frame clones and lacks some. The data show hundreds of thousands of clones, almost 95% seen once. Naivety among CD8 cells was defined by CD45RO negativity and positive CCR7 selection, thereby excluding terminally differentiated effector memory CD45RA+ cells. V lost 6 bases, J lost 7 bases, and 12 bases stayed unmatched. Looked up from germline, CDR1 is SGHAT and CDR2 is FQNNGV. The CDR3 is made up of 15 amino acids. Sequencing input: naive CD8+ T cells sorted from blood. The V call is TRBV11-2, the J call TRBJ2-7; 10 bases map to TRBD2. The receptor was derived from a man younger than 40 in good health. In nucleotides, the CDR3 is TGTGCCAGCAGTGATCGCGTGGGACTAGCGTGGGAGCAGTACTTC. It codes for CASSDRVGLAWEQYF.